This entry lists 21 T cell receptor beta chains sequenced from one sample in a study of blood T cell repertoires in COVID-19. Assay: immunoSEQ multiplex PCR; the TCRdb copy retains only in-frame clones and omits some. Here the sample spans about 98,000 clones, around 82% being singletons. What was sequenced was peripheral blood. Receptor source: a man between 70 and 80 years old with active or convalescent COVID-19.

The CDR3 loop reads CSVVGQPNTGELFF. In DNA form, the CDR3 reads TGCAGCGTTGTGGGACAGCCGAACACCGGGGAGCTGTTTTTT. The chain is built from TRBV29-1 and TRBJ2-2; TRBD1 agrees at 7 bases. Germline CDR1 is SQVTM and CDR2 is ANQGSEA. The CDR3 is made up of 14 amino acids. V lost 4 bases to trimming and J lost 0 bases; unmatched junction nucleotides: 2.

The chain links TRBV6-5 to TRBJ2-1, with TRBD1 matching 8 bases. Germline CDR1 is MNHEY and CDR2 is SVGAGI. J was trimmed by 0 bases and V by 6 bases; bases with no gene match: 4. This CDR3 has 15 residues. The DNA of the CDR3 is TGTGCCAGCAGGGACAGGGTAAGCTCCTACAATGAGCAGTTCTTC. Its translation is CASRDRVSSYNEQFF.

The chain combines TRBV5-6 with TRBJ2-1; possible D gene TRBD1, 5 bases. Germline V lookup: CDR1 SGHDT, CDR2 YYEEEE. CDR3 size: 17 residues. Between the trimmed V and J ends, which lost 2 bases and 7 bases, there was a span of 22 bases. In DNA, the CDR3 is TGTGCCAGCAGCTTATCCCCTGCCGTGGGGCTGACAAATGAGCAGTTCTTC. Its translation: CASSLSPAVGLTNEQFF. The full variable domain, with the rest looked up from reference TRBV5-6 and TRBJ2-1, is DAGVTQSPTHLIKTRGQQVTLRCSPKSGHDTVSWYQQALGQGPQFIFQYYEEEERQRGNFPDRFSGHQFPNYSSELNVNALLLGDSALYLCASSLSPAVGLTNEQFFGPGTRLTVL.

This rearrangement joins TRBV20-1 to TRBJ2-5, with 9 bases lining up with TRBD2. In germline, CDR1 is DFQATT, CDR2 SNEGSKA (reference sequence). The V and J ends lost 3 bases and 4 bases, in that order; junction bases with no gene match: 9. This CDR3 is built from 15 residues. The chain's CDR3 is CSASGRRGGRETQYF. CDR3 bases: TGCAGTGCTAGTGGTCGGCGGGGGGGGCGAGAGACCCAGTACTTC.

CDR3 bases: TGCGCCAGCAGCTTGGTTTGGGACAGGGATGGCTACACCTTC. It is translated as CASSLVWDRDGYTF. The chain joins TRBV5-1 to TRBJ1-2; 9 bases line up with TRBD1. The germline V gene has CDR1 SGHRS and CDR2 YFSETQ. Germline trimming cut 0 bases from V and 6 bases from J; bases unmatched to any gene: 3. CDR3 size: 14 residues.

The CDR3 nucleotides are TGTGCCAGCAGCACTAGCGGGGGTGTCAATGAGCAGTTCTTC. This codes for CASSTSGGVNEQFF. V gene TRBV11-3 combines with J gene TRBJ2-1; TRBD2 aligns across 11 bases. Looked up from germline, CDR1 is SGHNT and CDR2 is YENEEA. J lost 6 bases, V lost 5 bases, and 3 bases had no gene match. CDR3 length: 14 amino acids. Full variable domain (missing parts from reference TRBV11-3 and TRBJ2-1): EAGVVQSPRYKIIEKKQPVAFWCNPISGHNTLYWYLQNLGQGPELLIRYENEEAVDDSQLPKDRFSAERLKGVDSTLKIQPAELGDSAVYLCASSTSGGVNEQFFGPGTRLTVL.

CDR3 nucleotide sequence: TGTGCCAGCAGCTTGTACCCGACAGGTCTGGATCAGCCCCAGCATTTT. Amino acids: CASSLYPTGLDQPQHF. V gene TRBV5-5 combines with J gene TRBJ1-5, with D possibly being TRBD1 (6 bases). The CDR3 covers 16 residues. Germline V gene sequence: CDR1 SGHKS, CDR2 YYEKEE (reference sequence). V was shortened by 1 base and J by 5 bases, with 16 bases between the two germline ends.

The J gene is TRBJ1-1, the V gene TRBV24-1; D may be TRBD1 (5 bases). This CDR3 region has 15 residues. V was pared by 2 bases and J by 6 bases, with 15 bases between. Germline CDR1 and CDR2: KGHDR and SFDVKD. The CDR3 spells CATSDSRAGRAEAFF. DNA of the CDR3: TGTGCCACCAGTGATTCCCGAGCGGGACGGGCTGAAGCTTTCTTT.

This chain links TRBV12-3 or TRBV12-4 with TRBJ1-2; unclear D gene. Trimming left V 3 bases short and J 6 bases short, with 11 bases between. The CDR3 is 13 residues long. The CDR3 bases are TGTGCCAGCAGTTTTGCAGGATCCCATGGCTACACCTTC. Its protein is CASSFAGSHGYTF.

The gene calls are TRBV7-2 and TRBJ2-1; 16 positions agree with TRBD2. CDR1 and CDR2 from the germline V gene are SGHTA and FQGNSA. There are 14 residues in the CDR3. The trim removed 4 bases at V and 13 bases at J, leaving 4 bases unmatched. For the CDR3, the DNA is TGTGCCAGCAGCTCGGGACTAGCGGGGGGGCGTCAGTTCTTC. Translated: CASSSGLAGGRQFF.

This chain uses TRBV5-4 with TRBJ1-1; TRBD1 aligns across 12 bases. Trimming removed 4 bases from V and 2 bases from J; junction bases left unmatched: 6. The CDR3 is 16 residues long. Per the germline V gene, CDR1 is SGHNT and CDR2 is YYREEE (reference sequence). The chain's CDR3 is CASSPRDRGPNTEAFF. The CDR3 DNA reads as TGTGCCAGCAGCCCCCGGGACAGGGGGCCAAACACTGAAGCTTTCTTT.

As for this clone: This sample also contains other DNA sequences that code for the same CDR3. The genes are TRBV12-3 or TRBV12-4 and TRBJ1-3, with D uncertain. V was trimmed by 2 bases and J by 4 bases, leaving 3 bases between them. The CDR3 is 12 residues long. DNA for the CDR3: TGTGCCAGCAGTTTACCGGGAAACACCATATATTTT. Amino acid sequence: CASSLPGNTIYF.

The genes are TRBV18 and TRBJ2-1; D is perhaps TRBD1 (6 bases). This CDR3 contains 12 residues. V shed 3 bases and J shed 9 bases, with 9 bases lying between them. In germline, CDR1 is KGHSH, CDR2 LQKENI. CDR3 nucleotide sequence: TGTGCCAGCTCACCTGGACAGTTTGAGCAGTTCTTC. Its protein product is CASSPGQFEQFF.

This clone was detected only a few times. The rearrangement links TRBV10-3 to TRBJ2-2; possibly TRBD1 for D (6 bases). The germline V and J ends were trimmed by 11 bases and 5 bases, with 9 bases remaining between them. The CDR3 extends over 11 amino acids. CDR1 ENHRY and CDR2 SYGVKD come from the germline V gene. CDR3 sequence (DNA): TGTGCCTCAACAGGGACCGGGGAGCTGTTTTTT. Its protein product is CASTGTGELFF.

The J gene is TRBJ2-1, the V gene TRBV30, with unresolved D. The germline gives CDR1 GTSNPN, CDR2 SVGIG (reference sequence). The CDR3 length is 12 residues. V lost 2 bases, J lost 5 bases, and 7 bases lay in between. CDR3 region: CAWSWADNEQFF. The CDR3 bases are TGTGCCTGGAGTTGGGCAGACAATGAGCAGTTCTTC.

The chain has TRBV20-1 and TRBJ2-5; 8 positions agree with TRBD1. V lost 3 bases to trimming and J lost 4 bases; unmatched junction nucleotides: 10. Per the germline V gene, CDR1 is DFQATT and CDR2 is SNEGSKA (reference sequence). CDR3 size: 15 residues. The chain's CDR3 is CSASVSGTGGETQYF. The CDR3 nucleotides are TGCAGTGCTAGTGTCTCCGGGACAGGAGGAGAGACCCAGTACTTC.

V gene TRBV20-1 combines with J gene TRBJ1-1; 8 bases map to TRBD1. Per the germline V gene, CDR1 is DFQATT and CDR2 is SNEGSKA (reference sequence). V was clipped by 6 bases and J by 8 bases; unmatched bases: 5. This CDR3 contains 11 residues. CDR3 DNA sequence: TGCAGTGCCCCGGACAGGGAGGAAGCTTTCTTT. It specifies CSAPDREEAFF.

A few counts support this clone. The chain couples TRBV7-9 to TRBJ2-5, with 8 bases fitting TRBD1. Germline CDR1 SEHNR, CDR2 FQNEAQ (reference sequence). The CDR3 extends over 13 amino acids. V was clipped by 4 bases and J by 6 bases; unmatched bases: 4. The CDR3, as DNA: TGTGCCAGCAGCTCAGGGGGCGCGAAGACCCAGTACTTC. Its translation: CASSSGGAKTQYF.

The chain couples TRBV7-2 to TRBJ1-2, with 7 bases that match TRBD1. J was trimmed by 2 bases and V by 4 bases; bases with no gene match: 10. CDR3 length: 16 amino acids. Looked up from germline, CDR1 is SGHTA and CDR2 is FQGNSA. CDR3 sequence: CASSSQGGHMNYGYTF. For the CDR3, the DNA is TGTGCCAGCAGCTCCCAAGGGGGCCATATGAACTATGGCTACACCTTC.

The V and J genes are TRBV7-4 and TRBJ1-3; TRBD1 agrees at 9 bases. The CDR3 contains 20 residues. Germline lookup yields CDR1 SGHVT and CDR2 SQSDAQ. With 4 bases clipped from V and 0 bases from J, the junction kept 16 bases outside the gene matches. CDR3 DNA: TGTGCCAGCAGCTCACAACGGTCCCATGGACAGGGGCGCTCTGGAAACACCATATATTTT. This sequence encodes CASSSQRSHGQGRSGNTIYF.

CDR3 amino acids: CASSLSWRGGGTGELFF. The CDR3 nucleotides are TGTGCCAGCAGCTTAAGTTGGCGGGGGGGCGGCACCGGGGAGCTGTTTTTT. This chain uses TRBV11-3 with TRBJ2-2, with 9 bases aligning to TRBD2. This CDR3 comprises 17 residues. V shed 2 bases and J 4 bases; nucleotides not matched to a gene: 8. Germline CDR1 is SGHNT and CDR2 is YENEEA.